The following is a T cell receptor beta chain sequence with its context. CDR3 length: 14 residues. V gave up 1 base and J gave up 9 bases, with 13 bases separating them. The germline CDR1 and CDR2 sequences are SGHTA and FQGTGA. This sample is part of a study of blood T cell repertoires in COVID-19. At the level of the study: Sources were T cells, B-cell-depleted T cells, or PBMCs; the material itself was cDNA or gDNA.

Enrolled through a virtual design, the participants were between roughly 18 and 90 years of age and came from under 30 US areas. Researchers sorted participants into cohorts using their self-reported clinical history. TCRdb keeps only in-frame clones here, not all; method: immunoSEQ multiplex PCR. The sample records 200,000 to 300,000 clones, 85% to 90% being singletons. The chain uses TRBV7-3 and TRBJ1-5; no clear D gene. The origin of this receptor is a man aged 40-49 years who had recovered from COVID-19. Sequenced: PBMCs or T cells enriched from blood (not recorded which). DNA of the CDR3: TGTGCCAGCAGCTTAATGGGAGGCTCGGGGCCCCAGCATTTT. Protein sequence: CASSLMGGSGPQHF. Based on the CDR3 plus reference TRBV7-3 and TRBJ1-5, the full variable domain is GAGVSQTPSNKVTEKGKYVELRCDPISGHTALYWYRQSLGQGPEFLIYFQGTGAADDSGLPNDRFFAVRPEGSVSTLKIQRTERGDSAVYLCASSLMGGSGPQHFGDGTRLSIL.